The clone carrying this T cell receptor beta chain was seen more than once but under ten times. The target antigen is unknown. Other DNA sequences in the sample encode the same CDR3. Each sorted fraction was over 98% pure. TCRB transcripts that were expressed got sequenced, as all of the isolated RNA had been reverse transcribed. Sequenced by immunoSEQ multiplex PCR; TCRdb stores in-frame clones only, minus some. Altogether around 110,000 clones are present, over 15% being singletons, with the ten largest covering less than 3%. This specimen comes from a study of beta chain features in type 1 diabetes. Study-level findings and limits: Among patients, naive, central memory and Treg TCRB repertoires appeared more similar than among healthy donors. Fewer insertions but more deletions were seen at VDJ junctions in type 1 diabetes patients. All four CD4+ subsets of Type 1 diabetes patients contained TCRB CDR3s that were moderately but significantly shorter.

V was pared by 3 bases and J by 1 base, with 10 bases between. CDR1 PRHDT and CDR2 FYEKMQ come from the germline V gene (reference sequence). The CDR3 loop spans 14 amino acids. The rearrangement links TRBV13 to TRBJ2-7; D unresolved. The material sequenced was central memory CD4+ T cells from blood. This clonotype was obtained from a man younger than 40 with type 1 diabetes. CDR3 sequence (DNA): TGTGCCAGCAGCTTGGGCCCCAGTTCCTACGAGCAGTACTTC. Amino acids: CASSLGPSSYEQYF.